The 14 T cell receptor beta chains below were found in one sample sequenced in a study of siplizumab effects on memory and regulatory T cells. The table came from immunoSEQ multiplex PCR; TCRdb's copy has only in-frame clones and leaves some out. The sample contains approximately 100,000 clones, more than 85% of which appear only once. Sequenced sample: CD4+ T cells sorted from blood. These receptors were obtained from a human donor in good health. Some clones in this sample may be carry-over from other donors' samples.

V is TRBV5-6 and J is TRBJ2-1; perhaps TRBD2 as D (6 bases). Germline V gene data show CDR1 as SGHDT and CDR2 as YYEEEE. The CDR3 contains 16 residues. Trimming removed 2 bases at V and 4 bases at J, with 16 bases between. CDR3 sequence: CASSFRSAGKYNEQFF. The CDR3 coding sequence is TGTGCCAGCAGCTTCAGATCCGCGGGAAAATACAATGAGCAGTTCTTC.

This clone was counted once. CDR3 sequence: CASSRKGDTQYF. CDR3 DNA: TGTGCCAGCAGTCGGAAAGGGGATACGCAGTATTTT. V and J are TRBV6-5 and TRBJ2-3, with no clear D. V shed 5 bases and J shed 6 bases, with 9 bases lying between them. The germline gives CDR1 MNHEY, CDR2 SVGAGI. The CDR3 has 12 residues.

The chain carries TRBV9 and TRBJ2-4; D might be TRBD1 (5 bases). V lost 4 bases to trimming and J lost 0 bases, with 11 bases between them. The CDR3 spans 15 residues. Germline V gene lookup returns CDR1 SGDLS and CDR2 YYNGEE. The CDR3 bases are TGTGCCAGCAGCCCCGTAGACAGAGCCAAAAACATTCAGTACTTC. The encoded protein is CASSPVDRAKNIQYF.

V usage is TRBV6-5 and J usage is TRBJ1-2; tentative D call: TRBD1 (5 bases). Trimming stripped 8 bases from V and 4 bases from J, with 8 bases between. From germline, CDR1 is MNHEY and CDR2 SVGAGI. This CDR3 is 11 amino acids long. CDR3: CASQDSYGYTF. CDR3 sequence (DNA): TGTGCCAGCCAAGACAGCTATGGCTACACCTTC.

The J gene is TRBJ1-4, the V gene TRBV29-1; 7 nucleotides match TRBD1. The germline V gene has CDR1 SQVTM and CDR2 ANQGSEA. Germline trimming cut 6 bases from V and 2 bases from J; bases unmatched to any gene: 9. The CDR3 is 15 amino acids. The CDR3 region is CSVARQGSTNEKLFF. CDR3 nucleotides: TGCAGCGTCGCACGACAGGGATCCACTAATGAAAAACTGTTTTTT. Combining the CDR3 with reference TRBV29-1 and TRBJ1-4 gives the whole variable domain SAVISQKPSRDICQRGTSLTIQCQVDSQVTMMFWYRQQPGQSLTLIATANQGSEATYESGFVIDKFPISRPNLTFSTLTVSNMSPEDSSIYLCSVARQGSTNEKLFFGSGTQLSVL.

V gene TRBV7-2 combines with J gene TRBJ2-1; 10 bases align to TRBD2. The germline V gene encodes CDR1 SGHTA and CDR2 FQGNSA. J gave up 2 bases and V 5 bases, and 6 bases lay outside the gene matches. The CDR3 contains 16 residues. The CDR3 spells CASSASTSGAYNEQFF. CDR3 nucleotide sequence: TGTGCCAGCAGCGCCTCCACTAGCGGGGCCTACAATGAGCAGTTCTTC. Full variable domain (outside the CDR3, taken from reference TRBV7-2 and TRBJ2-1): GAGVSQSPSNKVTEKGKDVELRCDPISGHTALYWYRQSLGQGLEFLIYFQGNSAPDKSGLPSDRFSAERTGGSVSTLTIQRTQQEDSAVYLCASSASTSGAYNEQFFGPGTRLTVL.

This chain connects TRBV18 to TRBJ2-4; TRBD1 aligns across 7 bases. Germline assignment: CDR1 KGHSH and CDR2 LQKENI. V dropped 3 bases and J dropped 3; count of bases not matched to a gene: 14. The CDR3 runs to 18 residues. CDR3 amino acids: CASSPLTQGPYDKNIQYF. CDR3 nucleotide sequence: TGTGCCAGCTCACCTCTCACACAGGGGCCGTATGACAAAAACATTCAGTACTTC.

The chain employs TRBV5-4 and TRBJ1-3; TRBD1 matches at 8 bases. J was trimmed by 4 bases and V by 0 bases; bases with no gene match: 0. The CDR3 has 14 residues. Germline V gives CDR1 SGHNT, CDR2 YYREEE (reference sequence). CDR3: CASSLGDRGNTIYF. The CDR3 DNA follows: TGTGCCAGCAGCTTGGGGGACAGGGGAAACACCATATATTTT.

V usage is TRBV6-5 and J usage is TRBJ2-7; D is perhaps TRBD1 (5 bases). The CDR3 is made up of 16 amino acids. The germline CDR1 and CDR2 sequences are MNHEY and SVGAGI. V lost 3 bases and J 1 base, leaving 16 bases between the germline ends. The CDR3 nucleotides are TGTGCCAGCAGTTATGGGTCAGGGTGGAATTCCTACGAGCAGTACTTC. This translates into CASSYGSGWNSYEQYF.

The rearrangement joins TRBV28 to TRBJ1-1, with 7 bases that match TRBD1. This CDR3 is built from 11 residues. With 10 bases clipped from V and 3 bases from J, the junction kept 2 bases outside the gene matches. Germline V lookup: CDR1 MDHEN, CDR2 SYDVKM. The CDR3 reads CATTGDTEAFF. For the CDR3, the DNA is TGTGCCACTACAGGGGACACTGAAGCTTTCTTT.

J is TRBJ1-2 and V is TRBV27; a possible D gene is TRBD1 (6 bases). V was pared by 5 bases and J by 4 bases, with 14 bases between. CDR1 and CDR2 from the germline V gene are MNHEY and SMNVEV (reference sequence). The CDR3 contains 14 residues. The CDR3 DNA is TGTGCCAGCAGTAGGGGGAACTATGGCTATGGCTACACCTTC. Translated: CASSRGNYGYGYTF.

This clone was recorded only once. The genes are TRBV4-1 and TRBJ2-3; D is unresolved. The CDR3 is made up of 15 amino acids. Germline V CDR1 and CDR2: MGHRA, YSYEKL. V shed 0 bases and J shed 3 bases, with 10 bases lying between them. The chain's CDR3 is CASSQESPQTDTQYF. DNA for the CDR3: TGCGCCAGCAGCCAAGAGTCCCCCCAGACAGATACGCAGTATTTT.

The chain carries TRBV7-8 and TRBJ2-1, with D possibly being TRBD2 (7 bases). The CDR3 consists of 17 residues. Trimming pared 4 bases from V and 3 bases from J, leaving 19 bases between. CDR1 is SGHVS and CDR2 is FQNEAQ in the germline V gene. CDR3 amino acids: CASSYTGRGGLYNEQFF. The CDR3 region has the DNA TGTGCCAGCAGCTATACAGGGCGCGGGGGCCTCTACAATGAGCAGTTCTTC.

This clone was detected a few times. The chain is built from TRBV2 and TRBJ2-7; maybe TRBD1 (6 bases). The CDR3 runs to 14 residues. Germline lookup yields CDR1 SNHLY and CDR2 FYNNEI. The V gene lost 5 bases and the J gene lost 0 bases, with 11 bases spanning the gap. The CDR3, as DNA: TGTGCCAGCAGTAAATACAGGGACTCCTACGAGCAGTACTTC. It encodes CASSKYRDSYEQYF. Looking up the rest from reference TRBV2 and TRBJ2-7 gives the full variable domain: EPEVTQTPSHQVTQMGQEVILRCVPISNHLYFYWYRQILGQKVEFLVSFYNNEISEKSEIFDDQFSVERPDGSNFTLKIRSTKLEDSAMYFCASSKYRDSYEQYFGPGTRLTVT.